The 32 T cell receptor beta chains below were found in one sample sequenced in a study of T-cell reconstitution after alpha-beta-depleted transplantation in children. Unique molecular identifiers featured in how the TCRbeta library was prepared. TCRdb reanalysed the PCR reads using MiXCR and keeps one entry per CDR3 protein. The sample yields fewer than 350,000 distinct CDR3 sequences, 10% seen once. The sequences come from PBMCs, collected before TCRalphabeta/CD19-depleted stem cell transplant. The receptor source for this set is a boy under three years old with acute myeloid leukemia, due to receive a stem cell transplant.

Of note for this clonotype: One base away lies a much larger clone, so this may be a sequencing read error. The conserved closing phenylalanine or tryptophan is absent in this CDR3, likely reflecting a read error. The chain employs TRBV15 and TRBJ2-2, with 11 bases that match TRBD2. V lost 0 bases to trimming and J lost 4 bases; unmatched junction nucleotides: 7. The CDR3 totals 18 residues. Germline V CDR1 and CDR2: LNHNV, YYDKDF (reference sequence). The CDR3 region has the DNA TGTGCCACCAGCAGAGATCGTAGCGGGGGGGATTTCACCGGGGAGCTGTTTCTT. This translates into CATSRDRSGGDFTGELFL.

This clonotype was seen repeatedly, ten times or more. The chain joins TRBV7-2 to TRBJ1-2, with D possibly matching TRBD1 (5 bases). The CDR3 is 15 amino acids. V gave up 5 bases and J gave up 4 bases, with 17 bases separating them. CDR1 and CDR2 (germline): SGHTA, FQGNSA. CDR3 sequence (DNA): TGTGCCAGCAGCCTACGGGACCGACCTATCTATGGCTACACCTTC. Translating it yields CASSLRDRPIYGYTF.

The chain links TRBV7-9 to TRBJ1-6; no clear D. Germline CDR1 reads SEHNR; CDR2 reads FQNEAQ (reference sequence). The CDR3 totals 15 residues. Trimming removed 2 bases from V and 0 bases from J, with 5 bases in between. In DNA, the CDR3 is TGTGCCAGCAGCTTACGAAGCTCCTATAATTCACCCCTCCACTTT. Its translation: CASSLRSSYNSPLHF.

This clonotype was found many times. The chain joins TRBV5-1 to TRBJ1-3, with D perhaps matching TRBD1 (6 bases). Germline V CDR1 and CDR2: SGHRS, YFSETQ. V was trimmed by 4 bases and J by 1 base, leaving 6 bases between them. The CDR3 length is 13 residues. The CDR3 loop reads CASSTGSGNTIYF. DNA for the CDR3: TGCGCCAGCAGCACAGGGTCTGGAAACACCATATATTTT.

About this clonotype itself: A much larger clone lies a single base off, so this may be a read error. This chain joins TRBV5-4 and TRBJ2-3; TRBD2 might be the D (6 bases). The CDR3 spans 15 residues. Per the germline V gene, CDR1 is SGHNT and CDR2 is YYREEE (reference sequence). The V end lost 5 bases, the J end lost 0 bases, and 13 bases lay between the germline ends. This chain's CDR3 is CASRRAEGSTDTQYF. In nucleotides, the CDR3 is TGTGCCAGCAGGAGAGCGGAGGGGAGCACAGATACGCAGTATTTT.

This clonotype has a count of ten or more. CDR3 residues: CAISEPRLAAYNEQFF. CDR3 DNA: TGTGCCATCAGTGAGCCACGACTAGCGGCCTACAATGAGCAGTTCTTC. The rearrangement links TRBV10-3 to TRBJ2-1; 9 positions agree with TRBD2. Germline V lookup: CDR1 ENHRY, CDR2 SYGVKD. Trimming removed 2 bases from V and 2 bases from J; junction bases left unmatched: 4. The CDR3 length is 16 residues.

Ten or more counts support this clonotype. CDR3 in amino acids: CATSDLDRGHTGELFF. In nucleotides, the CDR3 is TGTGCCACCAGTGATCTTGACAGGGGGCACACCGGGGAGCTGTTTTTT. The chain joins TRBV24-1 to TRBJ2-2; 10 nucleotides line up with TRBD1. Unmatched junction bases numbered 3, after V lost 3 bases and J lost 3 bases. Germline V gene lookup returns CDR1 KGHDR and CDR2 SFDVKD. CDR3 size: 16 residues.

This clonotype has at least ten counts. The chain has TRBV28 and TRBJ2-2, with 8 bases fitting TRBD1. After removal of 2 bases from V and 0 bases from J, the junction contained 8 bases not matched to a gene. This CDR3 is built from 18 residues. Looked up from germline, CDR1 is MDHEN and CDR2 is SYDVKM. The CDR3 DNA is TGTGCCAGCAGTTTAGTCCGAACAGGGGGGACGAACACCGGGGAGCTGTTTTTT. This gives the protein CASSLVRTGGTNTGELFF.

This clonotype was seen ten or more times. CDR3 residues: CASSTPGQAAETQYF. The CDR3 DNA follows: TGCGCCAGCAGCACCCCGGGACAGGCTGCGGAGACCCAGTACTTC. The V call is TRBV5-1, the J call TRBJ2-5; 8 nucleotides match TRBD1. Germline loops: CDR1 SGHRS, CDR2 YFSETQ. Trimming removed 4 bases from V and 5 bases from J; junction bases left unmatched: 10. The CDR3 is 15 amino acids.

This clonotype turned up a few times. At one end, the junction sequence differs from germline, possibly due to a read error. The chain carries TRBV20-1 and TRBJ2-7; 13 bases map to TRBD2. CDR3 length equals 16 residues. Germline V gene sequence: CDR1 DFQATT, CDR2 SNEGSKA (reference sequence). The CDR3 sequence is CCARTSGRARPYEQYF. DNA for the CDR3: TGCTGTGCTAGAACTAGCGGGAGGGCCAGACCTTACGAGCAGTACTTC.

This clonotype has a handful of counts. This chain joins TRBV3-1 and TRBJ2-7; 11 nucleotides line up with TRBD2. The CDR3 is 16 residues long. The J segment lost 2 bases and the V segment lost 0 bases, leaving 3 bases of the junction unmatched. In germline, CDR1 is LGHDT, CDR2 YNNKEL (reference sequence). The CDR3 bases are TGTGCCAGCAGCCAAGAAGGGACTAGCGGCACCTACGAGCAGTACTTC. This encodes CASSQEGTSGTYEQYF.

This clonotype was detected many times. The chain has TRBV20-1 and TRBJ1-3, with a possible D match to TRBD1 (5 bases). V shed 3 bases and J shed 3 bases, with 12 bases lying between them. This CDR3 comprises 14 residues. Per germline, CDR1 DFQATT and CDR2 SNEGSKA (reference sequence). The CDR3 sequence is CSASPGEFGNTIYF. CDR3 sequence (DNA): TGCAGTGCTAGTCCGGGGGAATTTGGAAACACCATATATTTT.

This clonotype was recorded at least ten times. This chain joins TRBV7-2 and TRBJ2-1, with 12 nucleotides matching TRBD2. Trimming took 5 bases from V and 6 from J; bases not matched to a gene: 11. The CDR3 is 17 amino acids. Germline lookup yields CDR1 SGHTA and CDR2 FQGNSA. CDR3 loop: CASSLHHLAGGSNEQFF. The CDR3 DNA reads TGTGCCAGCAGCCTCCACCACCTAGCGGGGGGGAGCAATGAGCAGTTCTTC. Complete variable domain (other parts from reference TRBV7-2 and TRBJ2-1): GAGVSQSPSNKVTEKGKDVELRCDPISGHTALYWYRQSLGQGLEFLIYFQGNSAPDKSGLPSDRFSAERTGGSVSTLTIQRTQQEDSAVYLCASSLHHLAGGSNEQFFGPGTRLTVL.

This clonotype was counted ten times or more. CDR3 coding DNA: TGTGCCAGCAGTTTCTGGGACAGGGAGGATTCACCCCTCCACTTT. Protein: CASSFWDREDSPLHF. This chain connects TRBV28 to TRBJ1-6; 9 positions agree with TRBD1. V shed 3 bases and J 8 bases; nucleotides not matched to a gene: 5. The length of the CDR3 is 15 residues. Looked up from germline, CDR1 is MDHEN and CDR2 is SYDVKM.

This clonotype was picked up many times. This chain links TRBV20-1 with TRBJ2-7; 10 bases agree with TRBD2. V was pared by 7 bases and J by 0 bases, with 6 bases of the junction left unmatched. The CDR3 extends over 14 amino acids. From germline, CDR1 is DFQATT and CDR2 SNEGSKA (reference sequence). Here the CDR3 reads CSVLGLASSYEQYF. CDR3 bases: TGCAGTGTATTGGGACTAGCGAGCTCCTACGAGCAGTACTTC.

This clonotype was observed at least ten times. The chain links TRBV2 to TRBJ1-1, with D possibly matching TRBD1 (5 bases). V was pared by 1 base and J by 1 base, with 16 bases between. The CDR3 is 17 residues long. CDR1 is SNHLY, CDR2 FYNNEI, per germline. The chain's CDR3 is CASSEDFLSGGNTEAFF. The CDR3 region has the DNA TGTGCCAGCAGTGAAGACTTTCTATCTGGGGGGAACACTGAAGCTTTCTTT.

There are many counts of this clonotype. At one end the junction does not follow the germline gene, possibly because of a read error. This rearrangement joins TRBV6-1 to TRBJ2-7; 12 bases fit TRBD1. The germline gives CDR1 MNHNS, CDR2 SASEGT. This CDR3 spans 16 amino acids. This CDR3 is CASTEGGQGAAYEQYF. The DNA of the CDR3 is TGTGCCAGCACTGAAGGGGGACAGGGGGCAGCCTACGAGCAGTACTTC.

This clonotype appeared many times. V is TRBV5-1 and J is TRBJ2-2; D possibly corresponds to TRBD2 (6 bases). Deletions cut 2 bases from V and 1 base from J, with 15 bases between. The germline V gene encodes CDR1 SGHRS and CDR2 YFSETQ. The length of the CDR3 is 17 residues. The CDR3 region has the DNA TGCGCCAGCAGCTTCGGAGCCGGGACTTTGAACACCGGGGAGCTGTTTTTT. Amino acids: CASSFGAGTLNTGELFF.

This clonotype occurred many times. The chain uses TRBV28 and TRBJ2-5; TRBD1 matches 11 bases. V lost 6 bases to trimming and J lost 4 bases; unmatched junction nucleotides: 4. This CDR3 contains 14 residues. Germline values: CDR1 MDHEN, CDR2 SYDVKM. Written as DNA, the CDR3 is TGTGCCAGCAGAGGGACAGGGGGTATAGAGACCCAGTACTTC. Protein: CASRGTGGIETQYF. Together with reference TRBV28 and TRBJ2-5, the CDR3 gives the full variable domain: DVKVTQSSRYLVKRTGEKVFLECVQDMDHENMFWYRQDPGLGLRLIYFSYDVKMKEKGDIPEGYSVSREKKERFSLILESASTNQTSMYLCASRGTGGIETQYFGPGTRLLVL.

This clonotype was found a few times. This chain uses TRBV27 with TRBJ2-5; D not resolved. There are 14 residues in the CDR3. Looked up from germline, CDR1 is MNHEY and CDR2 is SMNVEV (reference sequence). The V and J ends lost 9 bases and 0 bases respectively, with 14 bases between them. Written as DNA, the CDR3 is TGTGCCAGTAAAATGGGCAGAAACCAAGAGACCCAGTACTTC. Translation gives CASKMGRNQETQYF.

The V and J genes are TRBV28 and TRBJ2-3; D gene uncertain. The CDR3 length is 14 residues. Deletions cut 7 bases from V and 2 bases from J, with 13 bases between. Germline CDR1 MDHEN, CDR2 SYDVKM. The CDR3 DNA is TGTGCCAGCACTTTCGTCCAGTCCACAGATACGCAGTATTTT. Protein: CASTFVQSTDTQYF.

This clonotype occurred many times. CDR3 residues: CASSFADRDTGELFF. The CDR3 bases are TGTGCCAGCAGTTTCGCGGACAGAGACACCGGGGAGCTGTTTTTT. This chain joins TRBV28 and TRBJ2-2; maybe TRBD1 (6 bases). Germline values: CDR1 MDHEN, CDR2 SYDVKM. This CDR3 has 15 amino acids. The V gene lost 3 bases and the J gene lost 3 bases, with 11 bases spanning the gap.

This clonotype was observed at least ten times. V is TRBV29-1 and J is TRBJ2-1; D gene uncertain. The CDR3 spans 11 residues. V was pared by 3 bases and J by 3 bases, with 3 bases between. Germline assignment: CDR1 SQVTM and CDR2 ANQGSEA. This CDR3 reads CSVDDYNEQFF. The CDR3 region has the DNA TGCAGCGTTGATGACTACAATGAGCAGTTCTTC.

The gene calls are TRBV7-3 and TRBJ1-6, with D unresolved. This CDR3 contains 15 residues. Trimming cost V 2 bases and J 5 bases, with 10 bases left between them. From germline, CDR1 is SGHTA and CDR2 FQGTGA. CDR3 DNA sequence: TGTGCCAGCAGCTTATCACGCTGGAATAATTCACCCCTCCACTTT. The encoded protein is CASSLSRWNNSPLHF.

This clonotype has at least ten counts. The junction differs from germline at one of its ends, possibly a read error. The chain links TRBV7-2 to TRBJ2-7; 10 bases match TRBD2. This CDR3 has 14 residues. Germline V lookup: CDR1 SGHTA, CDR2 FQGNSA. For the CDR3, the DNA is TGTGCCAGCAGCCTAGCGGGGGCCCGCTACGAGCAGTACTTC. Its protein is CASSLAGARYEQYF.

The J gene is TRBJ1-2, the V gene TRBV28; 10 bases fit TRBD1. Looked up from germline, CDR1 is MDHEN and CDR2 is SYDVKM. The CDR3 is 14 residues long. J gave up 3 bases and V 8 bases, and 6 bases lay outside the gene matches. CDR3 sequence (DNA): TGTGCCAGCCGGGACAGGGGTACCTACTATGGCTACACCTTC. This translates into CASRDRGTYYGYTF.

The rearrangement links TRBV23-1 to TRBJ2-1; TRBD1 agrees at 7 bases. TRBV23-1 carries the ORF label, with uncertain function. Trimming took 5 bases from V and 7 from J; bases not matched to a gene: 5. The CDR3 spans 13 residues. CDR3 residues: CASSWDSRNEQFF. The CDR3 region has the DNA TGCGCCAGCAGTTGGGACAGCCGTAATGAGCAGTTCTTC.

This clonotype was observed at least ten times. This chain connects TRBV2 to TRBJ2-2; 9 bases agree with TRBD1. This CDR3 has 15 amino acids. Germline V gene sequence: CDR1 SNHLY, CDR2 FYNNEI. Germline trimming cut 4 bases from V and 1 base from J; bases unmatched to any gene: 1. The CDR3 region has the DNA TGTGCCAGCAGTGGACAGGGGGGGAACACCGGGGAGCTGTTTTTT. The encoded protein is CASSGQGGNTGELFF. The full variable domain, rest sourced from reference TRBV2 and TRBJ2-2, is EPEVTQTPSHQVTQMGQEVILRCVPISNHLYFYWYRQILGQKVEFLVSFYNNEISEKSEIFDDQFSVERPDGSNFTLKIRSTKLEDSAMYFCASSGQGGNTGELFFGEGSRLTVL.

In its sample, this clonotype was seen many times. V is TRBV3-1 and J is TRBJ1-1; 9 positions match TRBD1. Germline V gives CDR1 LGHDT, CDR2 YNNKEL (reference sequence). The V segment lost 0 bases and the J segment 4 bases; nucleotides outside the gene matches: 6. This CDR3 is 16 amino acids long. Here the CDR3 DNA reads TGTGCCAGCAGCCAAGAGGAGACAGGGGGTGCCACTGAAGCTTTCTTT. Protein product: CASSQEETGGATEAFF.

The rearrangement joins TRBV7-2 to TRBJ2-7; D possibly corresponds to TRBD2 (5 bases). This CDR3 comprises 19 residues. Germline lookup yields CDR1 SGHTA and CDR2 FQGNSA. Trimming pared 0 bases from V and 2 bases from J, leaving 23 bases between. The CDR3 is CASSLAGESSGVLPYEQYF. The CDR3 bases are TGTGCCAGCAGCTTAGCCGGTGAGTCCAGCGGAGTCCTCCCCTACGAGCAGTACTTC.

V usage is TRBV11-3 and J usage is TRBJ2-5; no clear D gene. This CDR3 region has 17 residues. Germline V lookup: CDR1 SGHNT, CDR2 YENEEA. Trimming removed 1 base from V and 2 bases from J, with 17 bases in between. Here the CDR3 DNA reads TGTGCCAGCAGCTTAGGCCTTCGGACCCCCGTTCAAGAGACCCAGTACTTC. Amino acid sequence: CASSLGLRTPVQETQYF.

Ten or more counts support this clonotype. The J gene is TRBJ2-1, the V gene TRBV6-2 or TRBV6-3; D gene uncertain. Trimming removed 0 bases from V and 4 bases from J, with 7 bases in between. CDR3 length: 14 residues. Germline V lookup: CDR1 MNHEY, CDR2 SVGEGT. CDR3 nucleotide sequence: TGTGCCAGCAGTTACTCGGCCCCATACAATGAGCAGTTCTTC. Protein: CASSYSAPYNEQFF.